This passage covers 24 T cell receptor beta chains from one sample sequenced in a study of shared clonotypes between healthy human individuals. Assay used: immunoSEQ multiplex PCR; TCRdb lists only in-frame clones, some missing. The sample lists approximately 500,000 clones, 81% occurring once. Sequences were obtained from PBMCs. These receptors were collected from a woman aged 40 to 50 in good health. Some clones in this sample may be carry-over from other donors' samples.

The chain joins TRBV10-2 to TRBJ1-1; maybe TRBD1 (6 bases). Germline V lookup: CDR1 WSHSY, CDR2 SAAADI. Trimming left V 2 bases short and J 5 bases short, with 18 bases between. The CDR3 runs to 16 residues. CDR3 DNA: TGCGCCAGCAGTGAGCAGGAATACAGGGTTGGGACTGAAGCTTTCTTT. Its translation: CASSEQEYRVGTEAFF.

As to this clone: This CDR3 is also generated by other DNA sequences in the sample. The CDR3 nucleotides read TGCAGTGCTAGGAAAGAGACCCAGTACTTC. This translates into CSARKETQYF. The rearrangement uses TRBV20-1 and TRBJ2-5; D is unclear. The V end lost 3 bases, the J end lost 3 bases, and 2 bases lay between the germline ends. This CDR3 is 10 amino acids long. Germline CDR1 and CDR2: DFQATT and SNEGSKA (reference sequence).

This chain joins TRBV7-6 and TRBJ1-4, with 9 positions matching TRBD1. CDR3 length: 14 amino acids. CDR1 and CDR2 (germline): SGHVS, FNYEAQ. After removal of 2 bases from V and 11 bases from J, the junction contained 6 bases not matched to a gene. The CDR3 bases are TGTGCCAGCAGCTTATCCCCAGGACAGGGGAAACTGTTTTTT. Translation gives CASSLSPGQGKLFF.

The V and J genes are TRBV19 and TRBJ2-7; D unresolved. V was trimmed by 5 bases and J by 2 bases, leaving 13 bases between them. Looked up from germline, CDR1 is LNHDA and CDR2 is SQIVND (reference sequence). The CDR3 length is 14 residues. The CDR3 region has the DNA TGTGCCAGTAGTTTTCCGGGCCGTACCTACGAGCAGTACTTC. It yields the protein CASSFPGRTYEQYF. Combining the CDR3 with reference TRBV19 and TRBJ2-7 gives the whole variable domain DGGITQSPKYLFRKEGQNVTLSCEQNLNHDAMYWYRQDPGQGLRLIYYSQIVNDFQKGDIAEGYSVSREKKESFPLTVTSAQKNPTAFYLCASSFPGRTYEQYFGPGTRLTVT.

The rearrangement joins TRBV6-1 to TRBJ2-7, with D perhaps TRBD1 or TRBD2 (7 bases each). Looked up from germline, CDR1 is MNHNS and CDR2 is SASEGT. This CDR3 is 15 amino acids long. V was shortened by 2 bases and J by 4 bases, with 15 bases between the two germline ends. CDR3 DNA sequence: TGTGCCAGCAGTGAAAGTTCGCAGGGGGGGTACGAGCAGTACTTC. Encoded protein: CASSESSQGGYEQYF.

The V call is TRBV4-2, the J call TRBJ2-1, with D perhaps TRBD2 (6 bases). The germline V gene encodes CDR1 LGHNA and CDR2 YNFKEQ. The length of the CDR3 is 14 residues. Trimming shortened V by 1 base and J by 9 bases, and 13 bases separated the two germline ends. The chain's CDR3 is CASSQVGGILEQFF. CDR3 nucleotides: TGTGCCAGCAGCCAAGTCGGGGGAATTCTTGAGCAGTTCTTC.

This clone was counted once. The CDR3 reads CSVEVWQDLYTF. The CDR3 DNA sequence: TGCAGCGTTGAAGTCTGGCAGGACCTCTACACCTTC. V gene TRBV29-1 combines with J gene TRBJ1-2, with no clear D. From germline, CDR1 is SQVTM and CDR2 ANQGSEA. V was clipped by 1 base and J by 10 bases, with 13 bases between them. The CDR3 runs 12 residues. The whole variable domain, filled in from reference TRBV29-1 and TRBJ1-2, reads SAVISQKPSRDICQRGTSLTIQCQVDSQVTMMFWYRQQPGQSLTLIATANQGSEATYESGFVIDKFPISRPNLTFSTLTVSNMSPEDSSIYLCSVEVWQDLYTFGSGTRLTVV.

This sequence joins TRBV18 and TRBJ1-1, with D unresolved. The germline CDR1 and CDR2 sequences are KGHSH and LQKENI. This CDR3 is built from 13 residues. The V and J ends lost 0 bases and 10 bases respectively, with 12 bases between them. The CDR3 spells CASSPPLGGGAFF. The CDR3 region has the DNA TGTGCCAGCTCACCACCGTTGGGCGGAGGAGCTTTCTTT. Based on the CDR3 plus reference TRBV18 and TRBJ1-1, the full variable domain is NAGVMQNPRHLVRRRGQEARLRCSPMKGHSHVYWYRQLPEEGLKFMVYLQKENIIDESGMPKERFSAEFPKEGPSILRIQQVVRGDSAAYFCASSPPLGGGAFFGQGTRLTVV.

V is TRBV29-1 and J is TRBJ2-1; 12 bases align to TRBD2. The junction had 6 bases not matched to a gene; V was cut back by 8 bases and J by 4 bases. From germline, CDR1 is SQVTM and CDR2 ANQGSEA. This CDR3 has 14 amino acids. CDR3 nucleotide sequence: TGCAGCCCGAAACTAGCGGGGGGATACAATGAGCAGTTCTTC. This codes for CSPKLAGGYNEQFF.

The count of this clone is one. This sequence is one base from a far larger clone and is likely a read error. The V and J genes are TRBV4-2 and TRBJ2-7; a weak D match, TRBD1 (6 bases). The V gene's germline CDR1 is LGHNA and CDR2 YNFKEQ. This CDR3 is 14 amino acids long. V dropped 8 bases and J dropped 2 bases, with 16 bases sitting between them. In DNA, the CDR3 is TGTGCCAGCGGCCGCGAGGACAGAACCTACGAGCAGTACTTC. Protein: CASGREDRTYEQYF.

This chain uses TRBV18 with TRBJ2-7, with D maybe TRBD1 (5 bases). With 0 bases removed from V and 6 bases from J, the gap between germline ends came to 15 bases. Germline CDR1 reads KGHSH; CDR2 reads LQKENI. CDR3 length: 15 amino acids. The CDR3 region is CASSPPNLQRGEQYF. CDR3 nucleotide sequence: TGTGCCAGCTCACCACCCAACCTGCAAAGGGGCGAGCAGTACTTC.

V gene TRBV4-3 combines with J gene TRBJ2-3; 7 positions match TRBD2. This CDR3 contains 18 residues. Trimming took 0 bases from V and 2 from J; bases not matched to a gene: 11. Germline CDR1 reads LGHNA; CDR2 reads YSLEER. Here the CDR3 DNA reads TGCGCCAGCAGCCAAGATAGGGAGCTAGCGGACTACACAGATACGCAGTATTTT. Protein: CASSQDRELADYTDTQYF.

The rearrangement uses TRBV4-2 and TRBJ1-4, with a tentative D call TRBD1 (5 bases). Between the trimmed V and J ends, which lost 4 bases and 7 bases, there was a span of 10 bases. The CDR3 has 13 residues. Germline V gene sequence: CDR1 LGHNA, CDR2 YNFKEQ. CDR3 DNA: TGTGCCAGCAGCCGGGACGGGCGTGAAAAACTGTTTTTT. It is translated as CASSRDGREKLFF.

The CDR3 sequence is CASSHFAAGLAGVRTGELFF. CDR3 in DNA: TGCGCCAGCAGCCATTTCGCGGCGGGGCTAGCGGGAGTTAGGACCGGGGAGCTGTTTTTT. The chain uses TRBV4-1 and TRBJ2-2; TRBD2 matches 10 bases. The V segment lost 3 bases and the J segment 5 bases; nucleotides outside the gene matches: 18. From germline, CDR1 is MGHRA and CDR2 YSYEKL. This CDR3 spans 20 amino acids.

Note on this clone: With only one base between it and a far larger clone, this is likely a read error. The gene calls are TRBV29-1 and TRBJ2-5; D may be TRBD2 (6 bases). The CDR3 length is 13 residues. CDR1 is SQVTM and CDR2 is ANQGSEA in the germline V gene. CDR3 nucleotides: TGCAGCGTTCCGACCGGGGGTGTTGGGACCCATTACTTC. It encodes CSVPTGGVGTHYF. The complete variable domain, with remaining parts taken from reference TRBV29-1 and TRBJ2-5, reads SAVISQKPSRDICQRGTSLTIQCQVDSQVTMMFWYRQQPGQSLTLIATANQGSEATYESGFVIDKFPISRPNLTFSTLTVSNMSPEDSSIYLCSVPTGGVGTHYFGPGTRLLVL.

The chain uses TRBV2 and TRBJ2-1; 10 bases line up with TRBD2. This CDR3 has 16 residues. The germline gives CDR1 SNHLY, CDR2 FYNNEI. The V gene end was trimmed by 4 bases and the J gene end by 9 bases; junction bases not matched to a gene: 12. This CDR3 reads CASSVLAGVSGSEQFF. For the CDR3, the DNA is TGTGCCAGCAGTGTTCTAGCGGGAGTCTCGGGGAGTGAGCAGTTCTTC.

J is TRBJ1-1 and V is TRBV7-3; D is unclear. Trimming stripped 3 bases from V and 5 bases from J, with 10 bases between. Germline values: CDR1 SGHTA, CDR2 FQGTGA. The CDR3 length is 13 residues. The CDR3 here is CASSFDRGTEAFF. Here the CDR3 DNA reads TGTGCCAGCAGCTTTGATCGAGGAACTGAAGCTTTCTTT.

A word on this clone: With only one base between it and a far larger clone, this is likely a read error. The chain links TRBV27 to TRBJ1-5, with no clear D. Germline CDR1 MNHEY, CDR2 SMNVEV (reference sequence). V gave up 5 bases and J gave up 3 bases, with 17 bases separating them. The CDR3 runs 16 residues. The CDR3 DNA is TGTGCCAGCAGTGCTTTTAGCACATGGTTCAATCAGCCCCAGCATTTT. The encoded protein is CASSAFSTWFNQPQHF.

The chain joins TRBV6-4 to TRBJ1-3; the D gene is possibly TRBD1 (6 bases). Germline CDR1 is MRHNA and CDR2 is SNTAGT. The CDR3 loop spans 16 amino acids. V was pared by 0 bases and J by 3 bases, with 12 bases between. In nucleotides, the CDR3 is TGTGCCAGCAGTGACTCGGGGGGGGCGGTTGGAAACACCATATATTTT. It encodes CASSDSGGAVGNTIYF.

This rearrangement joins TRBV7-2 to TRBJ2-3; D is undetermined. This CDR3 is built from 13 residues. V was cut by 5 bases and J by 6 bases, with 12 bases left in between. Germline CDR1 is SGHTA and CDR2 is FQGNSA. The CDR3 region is CASSRSRTDTQYF. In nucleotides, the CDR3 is TGTGCCAGCAGCCGATCTAGGACCGATACGCAGTATTTT.

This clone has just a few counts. The CDR3 spells CASSNGLFPFF. The CDR3 DNA sequence: TGTGCCAGTAGTAATGGGCTTTTCCCTTTCTTT. The chain has TRBV19 and TRBJ1-1; D remains ambiguous. CDR3 length: 11 amino acids. V was clipped by 4 bases and J by 12 bases, with 12 bases between them. Looked up from germline, CDR1 is LNHDA and CDR2 is SQIVND (reference sequence).

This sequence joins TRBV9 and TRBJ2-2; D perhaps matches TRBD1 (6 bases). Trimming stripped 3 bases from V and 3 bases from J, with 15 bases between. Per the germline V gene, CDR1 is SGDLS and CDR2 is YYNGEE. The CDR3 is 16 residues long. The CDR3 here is CASSGTGSLYTGELFF. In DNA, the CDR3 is TGTGCCAGCAGCGGTACAGGGTCGCTTTACACCGGGGAGCTGTTTTTT. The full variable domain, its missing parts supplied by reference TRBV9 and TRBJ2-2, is DSGVTQTPKHLITATGQRVTLRCSPRSGDLSVYWYQQSLDQGLQFLIQYYNGEERAKGNILERFSAQQFPDLHSELNLSSLELGDSALYFCASSGTGSLYTGELFFGEGSRLTVL.

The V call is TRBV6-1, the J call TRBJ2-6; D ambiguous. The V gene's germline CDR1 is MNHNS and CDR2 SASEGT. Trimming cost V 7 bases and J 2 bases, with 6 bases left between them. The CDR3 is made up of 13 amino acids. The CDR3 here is CASTSTGANVLTF. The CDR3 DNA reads TGTGCCAGCACATCAACTGGGGCCAACGTCCTGACTTTC.

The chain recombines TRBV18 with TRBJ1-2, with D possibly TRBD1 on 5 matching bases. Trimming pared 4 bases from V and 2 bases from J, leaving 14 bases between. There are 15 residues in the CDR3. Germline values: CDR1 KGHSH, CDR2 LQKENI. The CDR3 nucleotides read TGTGCCAGCTCACTGGGGCAGACCGACAACTATGGCTACACCTTC. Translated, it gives CASSLGQTDNYGYTF.